The clone carrying this T cell receptor (beta chain) was counted once. Other DNA variants within this sample encode the same CDR3. Enrolled through a virtual design, the participants were between 18 and 89 years of age and came from some 26 US areas. Allocation to cohorts depended on clinical history reported by the participants. There are 13 residues in the CDR3. The V gene's germline CDR1 is MNHEY and CDR2 SVGAGI. Unmatched junction bases numbered 2, after V lost 5 bases and J lost 4 bases. The sample belongs to a study of blood T cell repertoires in COVID-19. Study information: Sites in the United States, Italy and Spain provided acute and convalescent COVID-19 samples. In each case, the material was cDNA or gDNA derived from T cells, B-cell-depleted T cells, or PBMCs.

Libraries were prepared by immunoSEQ multiplex PCR; TCRdb keeps only in-frame clonotypes and omits some of them. This table holds more than 200,000 clones, over 70% found once. The chain joins TRBV6-5 to TRBJ1-2; 9 nucleotides match TRBD1. Material for sequencing was PBMCs or T cells enriched from blood (not recorded which). The receptor comes from a woman in her 30s who had been exposed to COVID-19. Here the CDR3 reads CASSRDRVYGYTF. CDR3 nucleotides: TGTGCCAGCAGTCGGGACAGGGTCTATGGCTACACCTTC.